The 23 T cell receptor beta chains in this list originate from one sample, sequenced in a study of blood T cell repertoires in COVID-19. The repertoire was sequenced with immunoSEQ multiplex PCR; TCRdb's copy has only in-frame clones and lacks some. Of about 360,000 clones in the sample, around 86% were seen once. Sequenced material: peripheral blood. Receptors were obtained from a human donor in a cohort sampled during active COVID-19.

This clone was observed at least ten times. The V call is TRBV11-2, the J call TRBJ1-6, with D possibly matching TRBD1 (5 bases). Trimming took off 4 bases at V and 11 bases at J, with 21 bases between the two ends. This CDR3 contains 16 residues. Germline-derived CDR1 and CDR2 are SGHAT and FQNNGV. CDR3: CASSSQGGAASPPLHF. The DNA of the CDR3 is TGTGCCAGCAGCTCTCAAGGCGGGGCAGCATCACCACCCCTCCACTTT.

This rearrangement joins TRBV28 to TRBJ2-1; 8 bases align to TRBD2. The CDR3 consists of 16 residues. Germline V gene lookup returns CDR1 MDHEN and CDR2 SYDVKM. The V segment lost 3 bases and the J segment 2 bases; nucleotides outside the gene matches: 6. In nucleotides, the CDR3 is TGTGCCAGCAGTTTTAGGTCCGGGGGGGCCTACAATGAGCAGTTCTTC. Encoded protein: CASSFRSGGAYNEQFF.

The genes are TRBV7-8 and TRBJ2-3; TRBD1 might be the D (6 bases). Germline CDR1 SGHVS, CDR2 FQNEAQ. Trimming removed 2 bases from V and 3 bases from J, with 15 bases in between. This CDR3 contains 16 residues. The CDR3 sequence is CASSLPQDQGTDTQYF. For the CDR3, the DNA is TGTGCCAGCAGCTTACCTCAGGATCAGGGGACAGATACGCAGTATTTT. The variable domain in full, with the rest retrieved from reference TRBV7-8 and TRBJ2-3, is GAGVSQSPRYKVAKRGQDVALRCDPISGHVSLFWYQQALGQGPEFLTYFQNEAQLDKSGLPSDRFFAERPEGSVSTLKIQRTQQEDSAVYLCASSLPQDQGTDTQYFGPGTRLTVL.

The CDR3 spells CASSEVLAPDTQYF. In DNA, the CDR3 is TGTGCCAGCAGTGAAGTTTTAGCCCCAGATACGCAGTATTTT. V and J are TRBV6-1 and TRBJ2-3; D is unresolved. From germline, CDR1 is MNHNS and CDR2 SASEGT. V gave up 1 base and J gave up 4 bases, with 9 bases separating them. CDR3 size: 14 residues.

The genes are TRBV4-2 and TRBJ2-6; D remains unclear. CDR1 is LGHNA, CDR2 YNFKEQ, per germline. Trimming shortened V by 1 base and J by 4 bases, and 8 bases separated the two germline ends. The CDR3 is 15 amino acids. CDR3 DNA: TGTGCCAGCAGCCAAGCCGGTGCCGGGGCCAACGTCCTGACTTTC. Translated: CASSQAGAGANVLTF.

CDR3 bases: TGTGCCAGCAGCCGGGACAGGGGCTACAATGAGCAGTTCTTC. Encoded protein: CASSRDRGYNEQFF. The gene calls are TRBV6-4 and TRBJ2-1; 10 positions agree with TRBD1. The CDR3 loop spans 14 amino acids. Germline values: CDR1 MRHNA, CDR2 SNTAGT. Trimming took 6 bases from V and 3 from J; bases not matched to a gene: 2.

This chain uses TRBV3-1 (or the pseudogene TRBV3-2) with TRBJ1-2; a possible D gene is TRBD1 (6 bases). CDR3 length: 14 amino acids. CDR1 and CDR2 (germline): LGHDT, YNNKEL (reference sequence). Trimming removed 5 bases at V and 6 bases at J, with 16 bases between. CDR3 DNA: TGTGCCAGCAGCTTTAGCCCCAGGGGACATGGCTACACCTTC. Encoded protein: CASSFSPRGHGYTF.

The rearrangement links TRBV2 to TRBJ1-1; D ambiguous. V dropped 5 bases and J dropped 4 bases, with 11 bases sitting between them. Germline CDR1 and CDR2: SNHLY and FYNNEI. CDR3 length equals 13 residues. In DNA, the CDR3 is TGTGCCAGCAGTTTTTTCCTAGGCACTGAAGCTTTCTTT. Protein sequence: CASSFFLGTEAFF.

The chain uses TRBV6-4 and TRBJ2-7; TRBD1 is a possible D gene (6 bases). Germline V lookup: CDR1 MRHNA, CDR2 SNTAGT. V shed 4 bases and J shed 9 bases, with 22 bases lying between them. This CDR3 has 15 amino acids. This CDR3 is CASSGRGFRYMLQYF. The CDR3 coding sequence is TGTGCCAGCAGTGGCAGGGGATTCCGTTACATGTTGCAGTACTTC.

The V gene is TRBV7-9, the J gene TRBJ1-3; D call uncertain. Trimming stripped 3 bases from V and 9 bases from J, with 15 bases between. The CDR3 runs 14 residues. From germline, CDR1 is SEHNR and CDR2 FQNEAQ (reference sequence). The CDR3 reads CASSLDFFPTTIYF. CDR3 bases: TGTGCCAGCAGCTTGGACTTCTTCCCTACCACCATATATTTT.

The genes are TRBV7-3 and TRBJ2-7; the D gene is possibly TRBD2 (6 bases). V shed 4 bases and J shed 6 bases, with 10 bases lying between them. The germline V gene has CDR1 SGHTA and CDR2 FQGTGA. There are 12 residues in the CDR3. In nucleotides, the CDR3 is TGTGCCAGCAGCTCCCAGGGAGGCGAGCAGTACTTC. Residues: CASSSQGGEQYF. The variable domain in full, with the rest retrieved from reference TRBV7-3 and TRBJ2-7, is GAGVSQTPSNKVTEKGKYVELRCDPISGHTALYWYRQSLGQGPEFLIYFQGTGAADDSGLPNDRFFAVRPEGSVSTLKIQRTERGDSAVYLCASSSQGGEQYFGPGTRLTVT.

CDR3 sequence (DNA): TGTGCCAGCTGCCTGGGGCGTTTACAAGAGACCCAGTACTTC. The encoded protein is CASCLGRLQETQYF. The chain joins TRBV7-9 to TRBJ2-5, with D possibly TRBD1 on 5 matching bases. The germline V gene encodes CDR1 SEHNR and CDR2 FQNEAQ (reference sequence). Trimming left V 8 bases short and J 2 bases short, with 15 bases between. The CDR3 covers 14 residues. The full variable domain, its missing parts supplied by reference TRBV7-9 and TRBJ2-5, is DTGVSQNPRHKITKRGQNVTFRCDPISEHNRLYWYRQTLGQGPEFLTYFQNEAQLEKSRLLSDRFSAERPKGSFSTLEIQRTEQGDSAMYLCASCLGRLQETQYFGPGTRLLVL.

This chain joins TRBV15 and TRBJ2-3; TRBD2 matches 7 bases. J gave up 2 bases and V 0 bases, and 5 bases lay outside the gene matches. This CDR3 is built from 16 residues. Looked up from germline, CDR1 is LNHNV and CDR2 is YYDKDF (reference sequence). In DNA, the CDR3 is TGTGCCACCAGCAGAGATTGGACTAGAAACACAGATACGCAGTATTTT. Protein sequence: CATSRDWTRNTDTQYF.

For this clone: Different DNA sequences within this sample yield the same CDR3. The chain combines TRBV28 with TRBJ2-1; 9 positions match TRBD2. Germline CDR1 reads MDHEN; CDR2 reads SYDVKM. The CDR3 totals 15 residues. The J segment lost 6 bases and the V segment lost 4 bases, leaving 7 bases of the junction unmatched. The CDR3 sequence: CASSSLAGVSNEQFF. The CDR3 bases are TGTGCCAGCAGTTCTTTAGCGGGAGTGAGCAATGAGCAGTTCTTC.

The gene calls are TRBV6-5 and TRBJ2-1; 9 bases line up with TRBD2. V shed 1 base, J shed 5 bases, and the junction held 6 bases outside the gene matches. This CDR3 contains 16 residues. Germline V CDR1 and CDR2: MNHEY, SVGAGI. The CDR3 is CASSYLGSGGNNEQFF. The CDR3 DNA sequence: TGTGCCAGCAGTTACTTGGGTAGCGGGGGAAACAATGAGCAGTTCTTC.

The chain is built from TRBV21-1 and TRBJ2-7; the DNA was not used to check the table's D call, TRBD1. TRBV21-1 is assigned pseudogene status. The CDR3 contains 17 residues. The CDR3 coding sequence is TGTGCCAGCAGCAAAGAGGGTAGGGGACAGGGGACCTACGAGCAGTACTTC. Residues: CASSKEGRGQGTYEQYF.

This clone was picked up one time. The chain couples TRBV29-1 to TRBJ1-1; perhaps TRBD1 as D (5 bases). V dropped 4 bases and J dropped 4 bases, with 19 bases sitting between them. Germline values: CDR1 SQVTM, CDR2 ANQGSEA. The CDR3 has 15 amino acids. The CDR3 nucleotides read TGCAGCGTTGCATCCCCCAAGCAGGGAAGCACTGAAGCTTTCTTT. This encodes CSVASPKQGSTEAFF.

The V call is TRBV11-1, the J call TRBJ2-5, with 7 bases that match TRBD1. There are 15 residues in the CDR3. Germline V gene data show CDR1 as SGHAT and CDR2 as FQDESV (reference sequence). The ends lost 1 base at V and 5 bases at J; junction bases unmatched: 7. CDR3 amino acids: CASSLDRGTTETQYF. CDR3 in DNA: TGTGCCAGCAGCTTAGACAGGGGTACGACGGAGACCCAGTACTTC.

The chain has TRBV10-1 and TRBJ2-5, with D perhaps TRBD2 (5 bases). The CDR3 sequence is 15 residues long. The V end lost 6 bases, the J end lost 5 bases, and 19 bases lay between the germline ends. Germline V CDR1 and CDR2: WNHNN, SYGVQD (reference sequence). The CDR3 DNA is TGCGCCAGCAGCGACCCTTCTGACTGGAGGGAGACCCAGTACTTC. This sequence encodes CASSDPSDWRETQYF.

This CDR3 is CAISGTGYTDTQYF. In nucleotides, the CDR3 is TGTGCCATCAGTGGTACGGGGTACACAGATACGCAGTATTTT. The rearrangement links TRBV10-3 to TRBJ2-3, with D perhaps matching TRBD2 (5 bases). This CDR3 has 14 amino acids. With 4 bases removed from V and 2 bases from J, the gap between germline ends came to 10 bases. Per germline, CDR1 ENHRY and CDR2 SYGVKD.

This rearrangement joins TRBV11-2 to TRBJ1-2; D not certain. The germline CDR1 and CDR2 sequences are SGHAT and FQNNGV. The CDR3 consists of 13 residues. V was cut by 1 base and J by 5 bases, with 8 bases left in between. CDR3 region: CASSLVADYGYTF. The CDR3 region has the DNA TGTGCCAGCAGCTTAGTGGCGGATTATGGCTACACCTTC.

There are many counts of this clone. The chain recombines TRBV6-4 with TRBJ2-3; TRBD1 agrees at 8 bases. The germline V gene encodes CDR1 MRHNA and CDR2 SNTAGT. V lost 0 bases, J lost 4 bases, and 0 bases stayed unmatched. The CDR3 is made up of 14 amino acids. The DNA for the CDR3 is TGTGCCAGCAGTGACTCGACAGGGGCAGATACGCAGTATTTT. Encoded protein: CASSDSTGADTQYF.

The rearrangement uses TRBV30 and TRBJ1-4, with D tentatively TRBD1 (6 bases). CDR1 is GTSNPN, CDR2 SVGIG, per germline (reference sequence). Trimming took 2 bases from V and 7 from J, leaving 11 bases between them. This CDR3 has 13 residues. The CDR3 sequence: CAWSNQGFEKLFF. In nucleotides, the CDR3 is TGTGCCTGGAGTAACCAGGGGTTTGAAAAACTGTTTTTT.